The 11 T cell receptor beta chains below were found in one sample sequenced in a study of T cells in localized non-small cell lung cancer. TCRdb keeps only in-frame clones here, not all; method: immunoSEQ multiplex PCR. The table records approximately 10,000 clones, roughly 91% of them present only once. The sequencing here drew on peripheral blood, taken before any cancer treatment. The source is a female donor older than 55 with stage II squamous cell lung carcinoma.

J is TRBJ1-1 and V is TRBV6-6; no clear D. Per the germline V gene, CDR1 is MNHNY and CDR2 is SVGAGI (reference sequence). The CDR3 loop spans 13 amino acids. Trimming shortened V by 0 bases and J by 8 bases, and 10 bases separated the two germline ends. The CDR3 coding sequence is TGTGCCAGCAGTTACTCGAGAGGAGGGGAAGCTTTCTTT. This encodes CASSYSRGGEAFF.

The chain uses TRBV28 and TRBJ2-4, with 8 nucleotides matching TRBD1. The CDR3 totals 15 residues. Germline lookup yields CDR1 MDHEN and CDR2 SYDVKM. V lost 8 bases and J lost 1; bases outside the gene matches: 7. In nucleotides, the CDR3 is TGTGCCAGCGGACTACAGGGGGGCGCCAAAAACATTCAGTACTTC. As protein: CASGLQGGAKNIQYF.

The chain joins TRBV5-1 to TRBJ1-1, with 7 bases fitting TRBD1. This CDR3 comprises 13 residues. Germline values: CDR1 SGHRS, CDR2 YFSETQ. Trimming at V came to 2 bases and at J to 11 bases, leaving 9 bases not matched to a gene. CDR3 protein: CASSFEGGVDAFF. The CDR3 DNA follows: TGCGCCAGCAGCTTTGAAGGGGGCGTCGACGCTTTCTTT.

The rearrangement uses TRBV6-4 and TRBJ2-2, with TRBD2 identical over 9 bases. The V and J ends lost 5 bases and 2 bases, in that order; junction bases with no gene match: 9. The CDR3 is made up of 17 amino acids. Germline CDR1 and CDR2: MRHNA and SNTAGT. The CDR3 region is CASSKSAGGTNTGELFF. CDR3 coding DNA: TGTGCCAGCAGTAAATCGGCGGGAGGGACCAACACCGGGGAGCTGTTTTTT.

V gene TRBV7-9 combines with J gene TRBJ1-4; tentative D call: TRBD1 (6 bases). Germline V CDR1 and CDR2: SEHNR, FQNEAQ (reference sequence). This CDR3 contains 13 residues. V lost 5 bases and J lost 6, with 10 bases in between. CDR3 region: CASSLRGDEKLFF. CDR3 sequence (DNA): TGTGCCAGCAGCCTCAGGGGAGATGAAAAACTGTTTTTT. Combining the CDR3 with reference TRBV7-9 and TRBJ1-4 gives the whole variable domain DTGVSQNPRHKITKRGQNVTFRCDPISEHNRLYWYRQTLGQGPEFLTYFQNEAQLEKSRLLSDRFSAERPKGSFSTLEIQRTEQGDSAMYLCASSLRGDEKLFFGSGTQLSVL.

The gene calls are TRBV6-5 and TRBJ2-4, with D possibly being TRBD1 or TRBD2 (6 bases each). Deletions cut 7 bases from V and 8 bases from J, with 21 bases between. Germline CDR1 reads MNHEY; CDR2 reads SVGAGI. This CDR3 is built from 15 residues. CDR3 protein: CASKGAIGGAYIQYF. The CDR3 bases are TGTGCCAGCAAGGGCGCCATCGGGGGCGCGTACATTCAGTACTTC.

The V gene is TRBV5-6, the J gene TRBJ2-1; D call uncertain. The germline V gene encodes CDR1 SGHDT and CDR2 YYEEEE. The CDR3 loop spans 12 amino acids. The ends were cut back, 1 base at V and 5 bases at J, with 4 bases in the middle. The CDR3 protein is CASSLYNNEQFF. In DNA, the CDR3 is TGTGCCAGCAGCTTGTATAACAATGAGCAGTTCTTC.

The gene calls are TRBV11-2 and TRBJ1-3; 8 bases fit TRBD1. CDR1 SGHAT and CDR2 FQNNGV come from the germline V gene. The CDR3 loop spans 15 amino acids. J was trimmed by 1 base and V by 6 bases; bases with no gene match: 5. The CDR3 loop reads CASRDYRGSGNTIYF. CDR3 nucleotide sequence: TGTGCCAGCAGGGATTACAGGGGGTCTGGAAACACCATATATTTT.

The chain uses TRBV28 and TRBJ1-1; no clear D. V shed 3 bases and J shed 1 base, with 9 bases lying between them. Germline lookup yields CDR1 MDHEN and CDR2 SYDVKM. The CDR3 spans 14 residues. The CDR3 DNA reads TGTGCCAGCAGTTTCCCATCGGCGAACACTGAAGCTTTCTTT. This sequence encodes CASSFPSANTEAFF.

This chain uses TRBV7-8 with TRBJ1-1; the D is unclear. The V end lost 1 base, the J end lost 5 bases, and 17 bases lay between the germline ends. Germline loops: CDR1 SGHVS, CDR2 FQNEAQ. This CDR3 has 16 amino acids. CDR3 sequence (DNA): TGTGCCAGCAGCTTAGATACGCGGGCAAAAGGTACTGAAGCTTTCTTT. It yields the protein CASSLDTRAKGTEAFF.

The chain links TRBV5-1 to TRBJ2-2; D uncertain. Trimming shortened V by 2 bases and J by 7 bases, and 9 bases separated the two germline ends. The length of the CDR3 is 13 residues. Germline lookup yields CDR1 SGHRS and CDR2 YFSETQ. The CDR3, as DNA: TGCGCCAGCAGCTTAGGACCGGGCGGGGAGCTGTTTTTT. Translating gives CASSLGPGGELFF.